The clone carrying this TCR beta chain was counted once. The method was immunoSEQ multiplex PCR; TCRdb's version includes in-frame clones alone and lacks a portion of them. The table has tens of thousands of clones, just under 75% seen once. V lost 5 bases to trimming and J lost 4 bases; unmatched junction nucleotides: 8. Germline V gene data show CDR1 as SGHVS and CDR2 as FQNEAQ. The CDR3 is 14 amino acids. This specimen belongs to a study of CD8 T cell repertoires and HIV-1 epitope variants. Source material: uncultured baseline CD8+ T cells from peripheral blood mononuclear cells (PBMCs). The V gene is TRBV7-8, the J gene TRBJ2-7; 7 bases match TRBD1. The clonotype originates from a male donor with HIV. The DNA of the CDR3 is TGTGCCAGCAGCATACTGACAGGGAAATACGAGCAGTACTTC. This sequence encodes CASSILTGKYEQYF.